This section outlines one T cell receptor beta chain sequence together with its context. This sample is part of a study of blood T cell repertoires in COVID-19. For the study at large: Collection of acute and convalescent COVID-19 samples took place in the United States, Italy and Spain.

As handled by the study authors: By means of reference gene primer amplification, nucleated cell counts were estimated. Sequenced by immunoSEQ multiplex PCR; TCRdb stores in-frame clones only, minus some. V, J and clone size are taken as reported in that table, and D and trimming were inferred from the DNA itself. Found here are around 100,000 clones, around four fifths of them singletons; the top ten hold roughly 29%. Germline values: CDR1 SGHRS, CDR2 YFSETQ. This CDR3 has 14 residues. Trimming removed 1 base from V and 1 base from J, with 8 bases in between. Sequenced: peripheral blood. The TCR sequence derives from a man between 65 and 85 years old with active or convalescent COVID-19. The V call is TRBV5-1, the J call TRBJ1-1; D gene ambiguous. CDR3 amino acids: CASSLLGENTEAFF. The CDR3 DNA sequence: TGCGCCAGCAGCTTGCTGGGCGAGAACACTGAAGCTTTCTTT.